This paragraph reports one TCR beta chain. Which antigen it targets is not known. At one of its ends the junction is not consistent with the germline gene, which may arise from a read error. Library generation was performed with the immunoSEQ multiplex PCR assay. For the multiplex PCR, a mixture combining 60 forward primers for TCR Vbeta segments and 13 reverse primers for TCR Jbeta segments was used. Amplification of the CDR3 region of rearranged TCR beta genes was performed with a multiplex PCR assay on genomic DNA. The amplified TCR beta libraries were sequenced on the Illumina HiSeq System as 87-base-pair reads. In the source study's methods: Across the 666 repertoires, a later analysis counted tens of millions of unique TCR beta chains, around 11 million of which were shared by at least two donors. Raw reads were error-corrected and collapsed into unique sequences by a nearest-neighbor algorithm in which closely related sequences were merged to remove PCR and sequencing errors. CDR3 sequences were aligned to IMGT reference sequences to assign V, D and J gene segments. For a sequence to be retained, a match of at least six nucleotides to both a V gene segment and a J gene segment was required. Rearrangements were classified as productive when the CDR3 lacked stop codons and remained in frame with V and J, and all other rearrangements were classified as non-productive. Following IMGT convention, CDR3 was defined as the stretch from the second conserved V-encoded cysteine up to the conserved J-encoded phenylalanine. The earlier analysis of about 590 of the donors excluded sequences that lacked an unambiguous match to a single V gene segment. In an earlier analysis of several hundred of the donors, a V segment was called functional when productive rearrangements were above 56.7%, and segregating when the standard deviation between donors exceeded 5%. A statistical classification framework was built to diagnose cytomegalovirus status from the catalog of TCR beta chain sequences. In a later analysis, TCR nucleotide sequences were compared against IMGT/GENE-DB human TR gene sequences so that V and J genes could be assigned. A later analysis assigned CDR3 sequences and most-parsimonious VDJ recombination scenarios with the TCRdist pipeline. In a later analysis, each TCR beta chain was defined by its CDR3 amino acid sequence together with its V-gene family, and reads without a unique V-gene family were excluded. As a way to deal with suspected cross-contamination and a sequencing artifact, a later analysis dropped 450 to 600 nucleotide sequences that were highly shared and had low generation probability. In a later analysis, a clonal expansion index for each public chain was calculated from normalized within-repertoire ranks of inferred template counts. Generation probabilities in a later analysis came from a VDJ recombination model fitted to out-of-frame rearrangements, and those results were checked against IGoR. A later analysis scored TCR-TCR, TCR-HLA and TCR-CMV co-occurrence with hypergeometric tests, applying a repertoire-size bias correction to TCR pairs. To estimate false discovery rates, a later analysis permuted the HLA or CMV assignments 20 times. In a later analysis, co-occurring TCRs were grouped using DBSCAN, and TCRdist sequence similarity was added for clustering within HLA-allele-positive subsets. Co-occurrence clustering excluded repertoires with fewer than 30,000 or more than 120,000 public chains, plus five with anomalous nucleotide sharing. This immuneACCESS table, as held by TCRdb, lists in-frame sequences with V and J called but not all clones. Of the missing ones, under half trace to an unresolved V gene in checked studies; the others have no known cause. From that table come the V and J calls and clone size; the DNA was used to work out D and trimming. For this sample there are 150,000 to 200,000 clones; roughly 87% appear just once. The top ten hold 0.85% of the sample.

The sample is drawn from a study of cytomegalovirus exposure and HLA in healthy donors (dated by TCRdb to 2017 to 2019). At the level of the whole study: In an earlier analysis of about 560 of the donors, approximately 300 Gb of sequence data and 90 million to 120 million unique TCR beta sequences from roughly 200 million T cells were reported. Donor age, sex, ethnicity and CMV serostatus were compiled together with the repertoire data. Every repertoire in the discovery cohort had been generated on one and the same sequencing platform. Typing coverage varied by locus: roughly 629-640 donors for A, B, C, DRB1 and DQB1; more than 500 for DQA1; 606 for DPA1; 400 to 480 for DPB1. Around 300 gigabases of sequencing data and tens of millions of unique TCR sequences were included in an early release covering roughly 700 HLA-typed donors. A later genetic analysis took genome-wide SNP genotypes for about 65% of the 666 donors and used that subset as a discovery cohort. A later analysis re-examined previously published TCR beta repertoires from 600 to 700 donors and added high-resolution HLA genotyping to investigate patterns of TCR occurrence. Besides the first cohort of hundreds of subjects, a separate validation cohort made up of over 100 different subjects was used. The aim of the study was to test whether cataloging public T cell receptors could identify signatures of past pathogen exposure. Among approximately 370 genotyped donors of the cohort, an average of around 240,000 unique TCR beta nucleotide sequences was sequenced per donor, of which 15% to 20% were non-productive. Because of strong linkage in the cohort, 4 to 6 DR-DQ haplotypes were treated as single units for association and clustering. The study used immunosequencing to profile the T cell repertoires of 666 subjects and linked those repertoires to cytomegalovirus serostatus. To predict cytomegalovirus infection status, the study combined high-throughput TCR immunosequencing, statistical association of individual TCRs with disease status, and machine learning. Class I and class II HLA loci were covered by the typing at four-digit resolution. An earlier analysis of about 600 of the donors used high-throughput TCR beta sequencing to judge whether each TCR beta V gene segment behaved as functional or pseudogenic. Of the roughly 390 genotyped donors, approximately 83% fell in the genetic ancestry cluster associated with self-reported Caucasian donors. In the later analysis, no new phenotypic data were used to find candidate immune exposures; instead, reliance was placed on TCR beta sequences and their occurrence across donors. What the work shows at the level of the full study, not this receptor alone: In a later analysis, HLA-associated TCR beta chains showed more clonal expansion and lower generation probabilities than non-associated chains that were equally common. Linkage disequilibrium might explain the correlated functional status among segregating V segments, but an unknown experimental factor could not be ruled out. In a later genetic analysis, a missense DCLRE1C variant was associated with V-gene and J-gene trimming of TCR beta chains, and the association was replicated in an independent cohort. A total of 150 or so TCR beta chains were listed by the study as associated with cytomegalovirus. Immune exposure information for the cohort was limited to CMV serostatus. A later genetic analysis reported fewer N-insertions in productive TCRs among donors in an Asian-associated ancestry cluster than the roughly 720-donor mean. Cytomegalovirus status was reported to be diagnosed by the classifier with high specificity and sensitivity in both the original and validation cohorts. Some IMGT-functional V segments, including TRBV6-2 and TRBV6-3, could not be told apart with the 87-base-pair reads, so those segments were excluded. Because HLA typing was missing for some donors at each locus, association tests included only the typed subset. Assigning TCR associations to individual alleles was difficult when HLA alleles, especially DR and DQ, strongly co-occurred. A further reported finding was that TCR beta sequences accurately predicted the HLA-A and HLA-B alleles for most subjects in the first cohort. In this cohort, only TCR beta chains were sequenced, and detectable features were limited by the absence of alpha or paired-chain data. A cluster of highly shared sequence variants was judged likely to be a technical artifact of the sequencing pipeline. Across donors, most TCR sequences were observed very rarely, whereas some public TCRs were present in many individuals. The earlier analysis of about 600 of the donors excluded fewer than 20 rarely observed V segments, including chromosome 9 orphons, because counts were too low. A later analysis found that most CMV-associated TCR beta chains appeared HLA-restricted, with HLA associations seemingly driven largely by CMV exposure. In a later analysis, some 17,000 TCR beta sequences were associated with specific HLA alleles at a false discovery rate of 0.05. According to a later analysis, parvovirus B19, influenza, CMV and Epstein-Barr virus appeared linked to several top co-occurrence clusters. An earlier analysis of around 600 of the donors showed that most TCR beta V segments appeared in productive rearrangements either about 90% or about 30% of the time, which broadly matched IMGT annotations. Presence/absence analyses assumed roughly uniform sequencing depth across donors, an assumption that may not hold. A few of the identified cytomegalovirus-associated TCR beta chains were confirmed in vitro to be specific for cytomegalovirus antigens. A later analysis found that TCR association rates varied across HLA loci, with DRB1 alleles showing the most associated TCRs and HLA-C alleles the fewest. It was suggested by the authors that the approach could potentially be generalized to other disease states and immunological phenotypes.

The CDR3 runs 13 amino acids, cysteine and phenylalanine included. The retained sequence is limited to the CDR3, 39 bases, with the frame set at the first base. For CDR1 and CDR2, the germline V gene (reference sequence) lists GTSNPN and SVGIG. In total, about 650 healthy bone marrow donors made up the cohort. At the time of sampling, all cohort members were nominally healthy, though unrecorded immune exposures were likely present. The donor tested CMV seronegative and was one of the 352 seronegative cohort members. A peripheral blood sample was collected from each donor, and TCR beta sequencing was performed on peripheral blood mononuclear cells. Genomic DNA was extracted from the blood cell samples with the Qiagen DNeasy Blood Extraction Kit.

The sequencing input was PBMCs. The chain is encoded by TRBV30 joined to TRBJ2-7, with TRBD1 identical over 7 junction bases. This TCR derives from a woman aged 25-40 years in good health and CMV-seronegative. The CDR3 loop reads CAWRKNDGTAPRF. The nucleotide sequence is TGTGCCTGGAGAAAAAACGACGGGACAGCGCCTAGGTTC.